This is a list of T cell receptor beta chains from one sample in a study of vaccination and CD4 T cells after COVID-19. Their antigens remain unidentified. In TCRdb, the PCR reads were re-called with MiXCR into one record per CDR3 protein. The sample lists 12,000 or so distinct CDR3 sequences; 37% were seen once. The sample comprised CD4+ T cells from blood, cultured in vitro. Receptors were obtained from a human donor in good health. CDR3s include the opening cysteine and the closing phenylalanine or tryptophan. D genes are given only for firm matches. Some rows have no size entry. The others give once, few or many, or a class for an expanded clone.

V	D	size	J	DNA	CDR3
TRBV6-2/TRBV6-3	TRBD2	few	TRBJ2-7	TGTGCCAGCAAGGACGGGGAGGGGGAGCAGTACTTC	CASKDGEGEQYF
TRBV19	TRBD2	-	TRBJ2-2	TGTGCCAGTAGTATAGGCTCGGGCGGGAGTTCAGACACCGGGGAGCTGTTTTTT	CASSIGSGGSSDTGELFF
TRBV6-1	-	-	TRBJ2-7	TGTGCCAGCAGTCTCTGGTCCTACGAGCAGTACTTC	CASSLWSYEQYF
TRBV27	-	few	TRBJ1-5	TGTGCCAGCAGTCCAAGGGTTAATCAGCCCCAGCATTTT	CASSPRVNQPQHF
TRBV2	-	few	TRBJ2-5	TGTGCCAGCAGTGAAACTAGGGGGGAACAAGAGACCCAGTACTTC	CASSETRGEQETQYF
TRBV2	-	-	TRBJ2-5	TGTGCCAGCAGTGGAGGGTTGGGTTACCAAGAGACCCAGTACTTC	CASSGGLGYQETQYF
TRBV20-1	TRBD2	-	TRBJ2-5	TGCAGCGGACTCGGGCTAGCGGGCGTGGCCCTAGAGACCCAGTACTTC	CSGLGLAGVALETQYF
TRBV7-8	-	medium-sized	TRBJ1-5	TGTGCCAGCAGCCACAGGGATTATAGCAATCAGCCCCAGCATTTT	CASSHRDYSNQPQHF
TRBV28	-	-	TRBJ1-3	TGTGCCTCCCTCGACCCGGGAAACACCATATATTTT	CASLDPGNTIYF
TRBV7-3	-	-	TRBJ2-1	TGTGCCAGCAGCTTAACGACTAAAAGGGCCTACAATGAGCAGTTCTTC	CASSLTTKRAYNEQFF
TRBV19	-	-	TRBJ2-1	TGTGCCAGTAGTTTCCTGCCTGGGGGCAATGAGCAGTTCTTC	CASSFLPGGNEQFF
TRBV11-2	TRBD1	-	TRBJ2-4	TGTGCCAGCAGCTCCCTTAAGGGGGCGACGGGCAAAAACATTCAGTACTTC	CASSSLKGATGKNIQYF
TRBV4-3	-	few	TRBJ2-2	TGCGCCAGCAGCGCCGGGTACACCGGGGAGCTGTTTTTT	CASSAGYTGELFF
TRBV5-5	TRBD1	-	TRBJ1-5	TGTGCCAGCAGGTGGGGACAGGATTATGGTCAGCCCCAGCATTTT	CASRWGQDYGQPQHF
TRBV10-3	TRBD2	few	TRBJ2-7	TGTGCCATCAGTGAGCCTCCGGGACTAGCGGGAGGCAATGACTACGAGCAGTACTTC	CAISEPPGLAGGNDYEQYF
TRBV5-8	TRBD1	-	TRBJ2-7	TGTGCCAGCAGCCTGGAAAGGACAGGGTCCTACGAGCAGTACTTC	CASSLERTGSYEQYF
TRBV6-2/TRBV6-3	-	-	TRBJ2-5	TGTGCCAGCAGGCAAACAAAGGGGACCCAGTACTTC	CASRQTKGTQYF
TRBV7-9	TRBD2	-	TRBJ2-1	TGTGCCAGCAGCTTAGATATCCCACAGATAATCCTAGCGGGAGACTACAATGAGCAGTTCTTC	CASSLDIPQIILAGDYNEQFF
TRBV27	TRBD2	-	TRBJ2-5	TGTGCCAGCAGTCCCGGGGGGACAGAGACCCAGTACTTC	CASSPGGTETQYF
TRBV28	-	few	TRBJ2-5	TGTGCCAGCAGCCTACAGGGCCAGGGGGAGACCCAGTACTTC	CASSLQGQGETQYF
TRBV29-1	-	once	TRBJ1-2	TGCAGCGTTGAGTACAGGGACTATGGCTACACCTTC	CSVEYRDYGYTF
TRBV24-1	-	-	TRBJ2-7	TGTGCCACCAGCAGGTCCGGCACCTACGAGCAGTACTTC	CATSRSGTYEQYF
TRBV20-1	-	medium-sized	TRBJ1-5	TGCAGTGCTAGTATGGGTAGCAATCAGCCCCAGCATTTT	CSASMGSNQPQHF
TRBV6-1	-	few	TRBJ1-2	TGTGCCAGCAGTCGCCCAATAATACAGGGAAAAGGCTATGGCTACACCTTC	CASSRPIIQGKGYGYTF
TRBV20-1	-	few	TRBJ1-4	TGCAGTGCCCGTGCGTGGGGAGGGAACGAAAAACTGTTTTTT	CSARAWGGNEKLFF
TRBV2	-	few	TRBJ1-2	TGTGCCAGCAGTTCCTCCTATGGCTACACCTTC	CASSSSYGYTF
TRBV5-6	-	-	TRBJ2-2	TGTGCCAGCAGCTGGGGGAGGAGCGGGGAGCTGTTTTTT	CASSWGRSGELFF
TRBV6-1	-	-	TRBJ2-2	TGTGCCAGCAATTTGGGGGACCCCGGGACCGGGGAGCTGTTTTTT	CASNLGDPGTGELFF